Presented here are 32 T cell receptor beta chains from one specimen sequenced in a study of identical twins. A single record per CDR3 protein comes from TCRdb applying MiXCR to the 5' RACE reads. The data hold around 250,000 distinct CDR3 sequences, with around 6.6% observed a single time. These same data were also listed under a study on yellow fever vaccine responses in identical twins.

The sample taken for sequencing was memory (CD45RO+) T cells sorted from blood. These receptors originate from a woman aged 18-29 years in good health.

This clonotype was seen a few times. The V call is TRBV12-3 or TRBV12-4, the J call TRBJ2-2; D is possibly TRBD1 (6 bases). Trimming cost V 4 bases and J 0 bases, with 15 bases left between them. The CDR3 runs 17 residues. This CDR3 is CASSSDRTITNTGELFF. In DNA form, the CDR3 reads TGTGCCAGCAGTTCGGACAGAACAATAACGAACACCGGGGAGCTGTTTTTT.

This clonotype was counted at least ten times. The chain recombines TRBV15 with TRBJ2-2; weak D call: TRBD2 (5 bases). The CDR3 has 14 amino acids. Trimming cost V 5 bases and J 6 bases, with 13 bases left between them. Germline V gives CDR1 LNHNV, CDR2 YYDKDF (reference sequence). CDR3 residues: CATSRTQDAGELFF. DNA for the CDR3: TGTGCCACCAGCCGGACTCAAGATGCCGGGGAGCTGTTTTTT.

V usage is TRBV10-3 and J usage is TRBJ2-7, with D perhaps TRBD2 (5 bases). The CDR3 is 13 amino acids. CDR1 and CDR2 (germline): ENHRY, SYGVKD. CDR3 residues: CALPTGSVHEQYV. CDR3 bases: TGTGCTTTACCCACCGGTAGCGTTCACGAGCAGTACGTC.

This clonotype was picked up a small number of times. J is TRBJ1-1 and V is TRBV7-6; a weak D match, TRBD1 (5 bases). V lost 0 bases, J lost 4 bases, and 12 bases lay in between. The germline CDR1 and CDR2 sequences are SGHVS and FNYEAQ. The CDR3 has 15 amino acids. The DNA of the CDR3 is TGTGCCAGCAGCTTAGCGGCTGGGGGTGGCACTGAAGCTTTCTTT. Translation: CASSLAAGGGTEAFF.

This clonotype appeared a few times. The rearrangement uses TRBV12-3 or TRBV12-4 and TRBJ1-5; 7 bases match TRBD1. V trimming: 5 bases; J trimming: 12 bases; junction bases outside the gene matches: 10. The CDR3 sequence is 13 residues long. DNA of the CDR3: TGTGCCAGCAGTCGGGACAGCAATCAGTGCCAGCATTTT. Its protein is CASSRDSNQCQHF.

This clonotype was seen a handful of times. The V call is TRBV2, the J call TRBJ2-2; maybe TRBD2 (5 bases). Germline assignment: CDR1 SNHLY and CDR2 FYNNEI. This CDR3 is built from 14 residues. Trimming shortened V by 7 bases and J by 2 bases, and 11 bases separated the two germline ends. CDR3 residues: CASTGGFNTGELFF. The CDR3, as DNA: TGTGCCAGCACCGGAGGATTCAACACCGGGGAGCTGTTTTTT.

This clonotype appeared a few times. The CDR3 coding sequence is TGTGCCAGCAGCCTCGAGGGTACTAGCTACAATGAGCAGTTCTTC. Translation gives CASSLEGTSYNEQFF. The rearrangement uses TRBV7-6 and TRBJ2-1; D may be TRBD2 (5 bases). From germline, CDR1 is SGHVS and CDR2 FNYEAQ. This CDR3 contains 15 residues. With 5 bases removed from V and 3 bases from J, the gap between germline ends came to 14 bases.

This clonotype was counted only a few times. The genes are TRBV6-2 or TRBV6-3 and TRBJ2-2, with a weak D call TRBD2 (6 bases). Germline values: CDR1 MNHEY, CDR2 SVGEGT. The CDR3 extends over 16 amino acids. V gave up 8 bases and J gave up 4 bases, with 20 bases separating them. The CDR3 nucleotides are TGTGCCAGCGACCAATGGGGCAGGACTATCACCGGGGAGCTGTTTTTT. Protein: CASDQWGRTITGELFF.

This clonotype was seen many times. The chain recombines TRBV4-2 with TRBJ2-1, with TRBD2 matching 7 bases. This CDR3 contains 16 residues. Germline CDR1 LGHNA, CDR2 YNFKEQ. Losses at the gene ends were 4 bases for V and 0 bases for J; bases not matched to a gene: 6. In DNA form, the CDR3 reads TGTGCCAGCAGCCCTACTAGCGCTTTCTCCTACAATGAGCAGTTCTTC. As protein: CASSPTSAFSYNEQFF.

The rearrangement uses TRBV10-2 and TRBJ2-2; 8 nucleotides agree with TRBD1. The CDR3 sequence is 18 residues long. The V gene end was trimmed by 4 bases and the J gene end by 6 bases; junction bases not matched to a gene: 16. From germline, CDR1 is WSHSY and CDR2 SAAADI. DNA for the CDR3: TGCGCCAGCAGTGGCCCGACGATCAGGGGGCCGCGCGCCGGGGAGCTGTTTTTT. Its protein product is CASSGPTIRGPRAGELFF.

In this sample, this clonotype turned up a few times. The J gene is TRBJ2-2, the V gene TRBV10-2; 7 bases fit TRBD2. Per germline, CDR1 WSHSY and CDR2 SAAADI. The CDR3 contains 14 residues. Trimming cost V 7 bases and J 0 bases; bases outside gene matches: 2. The CDR3 DNA follows: TGCGCCAGCACTAGCGGAACGAACACCGGGGAGCTGTTTTTT. Translating gives CASTSGTNTGELFF.

As concerns this clonotype: One junction end does not reproduce the germline sequence, and a read error may be involved. The V call is TRBV20-1, the J call TRBJ2-1; 7 bases line up with TRBD2. Germline V lookup: CDR1 DFQATT, CDR2 SNEGSKA (reference sequence). The CDR3 is 17 residues long. The CDR3 bases are TGCTGTGCTAGAGTCCTGGTGACCAGCGGGACCAACAATGAGCAGTTCTTC. This encodes CCARVLVTSGTNNEQFF.

The sample holds many counts of this clonotype. V and J are TRBV20-1 and TRBJ2-7; D may be TRBD2 (6 bases). CDR1 and CDR2 (germline): DFQATT, SNEGSKA (reference sequence). The CDR3 covers 19 residues. With 1 base removed from V and 1 base from J, the gap between germline ends came to 26 bases. CDR3 in amino acids: CSARAGESVASHKSYEQYF. In nucleotides, the CDR3 is TGCAGTGCTAGAGCGGGGGAGTCGGTAGCGAGTCATAAATCCTACGAGCAGTACTTC.

This clonotype was recorded many times. This chain's CDR3 is CASSLAPLVAGELFF. CDR3 nucleotides: TGTGCCAGCAGCTTAGCGCCCCTGGTGGCCGGGGAGCTGTTTTTT. The genes are TRBV7-9 and TRBJ2-2, with D unresolved. Trimming pared 0 bases from V and 6 bases from J, leaving 11 bases between. The CDR3 covers 15 residues. Germline CDR1 SEHNR, CDR2 FQNEAQ (reference sequence).

This clonotype was observed a few times. The J gene is TRBJ2-2, the V gene TRBV14; TRBD1 agrees at 10 bases. With 8 bases clipped from V and 3 bases from J, the junction kept 3 bases outside the gene matches. Germline V gene lookup returns CDR1 SGHDN and CDR2 FVKESK. The CDR3 runs to 14 residues. CDR3 region: CASRDRGYTGELFF. CDR3 sequence (DNA): TGTGCCAGCCGGGACAGGGGCTACACCGGGGAGCTGTTTTTT.

The chain combines TRBV5-6 with TRBJ2-1; 7 bases fit TRBD2. CDR1 and CDR2 (germline): SGHDT, YYEEEE. The J segment lost 6 bases and the V segment lost 2 bases, leaving 8 bases of the junction unmatched. This CDR3 contains 15 residues. CDR3: CASSFGGSLINEQFF. In DNA form, the CDR3 reads TGTGCCAGCAGCTTCGGCGGGAGTCTCATCAATGAGCAGTTCTTC.

This chain links TRBV20-1 with TRBJ2-3, with 8 bases matching TRBD2. V was clipped by 6 bases and J by 2 bases; unmatched bases: 7. CDR3 size: 14 residues. The germline V gene has CDR1 DFQATT and CDR2 SNEGSKA (reference sequence). Here the CDR3 reads CSAPIAGHTDTQYF. For the CDR3, the DNA is TGCAGTGCCCCAATAGCGGGGCACACAGATACGCAGTATTTT.

This clonotype was seen only a few times. This chain joins TRBV20-1 and TRBJ1-1; unclear D gene. CDR1 is DFQATT and CDR2 is SNEGSKA in the germline V gene (reference sequence). The V end was cut by 2 bases, the J end by 5 bases, with 9 bases between. CDR3 length equals 12 residues. CDR3 amino acids: CSARRVETEAFF. The CDR3 DNA sequence: TGCAGTGCTAGAAGGGTCGAGACTGAAGCTTTCTTT.

This clonotype was observed a few times. An end of the junction differs from the germline gene, which may be a read error. The chain recombines TRBV6-5 with TRBJ2-1; 9 nucleotides line up with TRBD1. The germline V gene encodes CDR1 MNHEY and CDR2 SVGAGI. This CDR3 spans 15 amino acids. The DNA of the CDR3 is TGTGCCAGCAGTTACGGGACAGGGTCCTCCAATGAGCAGTTCTTC. Its protein is CASSYGTGSSNEQFF.

There are a few counts of this clonotype. The CDR3 carries no conserved terminal phenylalanine or tryptophan, so it likely arises from a read error. The chain employs TRBV4-2 and TRBJ2-3, with 11 bases fitting TRBD2. CDR1 and CDR2 (germline): LGHNA, YNFKEQ. After removal of 0 bases from V and 0 bases from J, the junction contained 14 bases not matched to a gene. The CDR3 has 21 residues. The CDR3 nucleotides are TGTGCCAGCAGCCAAGATGGAGTAGCGGGGGGGCCGACCCGAAGCACAGATACGCAGTATATT. This codes for CASSQDGVAGGPTRSTDTQYI.

This clonotype came up a few times. The chain combines TRBV12-3 or TRBV12-4 with TRBJ1-5; 8 bases are a match to TRBD1. Unmatched junction bases numbered 8, after V lost 3 bases and J lost 7 bases. There are 15 residues in the CDR3. The CDR3 nucleotides are TGTGCCAGCAGTTTTGGCGCAGGGGGCTTGCAGCCCCAGCATTTT. It codes for CASSFGAGGLQPQHF.

A few counts support this clonotype. V and J are TRBV6-1 and TRBJ1-2, with TRBD1 matching 7 bases. Trimming took 6 bases from V and 4 from J; bases not matched to a gene: 5. The CDR3 consists of 13 residues. Germline values: CDR1 MNHNS, CDR2 SASEGT. The CDR3 bases are TGTGCCAGCAGACCACAGGGGATCTATGGCTACACCTTC. Protein: CASRPQGIYGYTF.

With regard to this clonotype: Given a much more abundant clone one base away, this may be a read error. The gene calls are TRBV10-3 and TRBJ2-1, with 10 nucleotides matching TRBD1. The CDR3 extends over 15 amino acids. Germline CDR1 and CDR2: ENHRY and SYGVKD. CDR3 DNA: TGTCCCATCAAGGAGGGACAGGGGTTTTTGAATGAGCAGTTCTTC. Its protein product is CPIKEGQGFLNEQFF.

This clonotype was recorded many times. The J gene is TRBJ2-2, the V gene TRBV28, with 8 positions matching TRBD1. CDR1 and CDR2 from the germline V gene are MDHEN and SYDVKM. With V trimmed by 5 bases and J by 0 bases, 2 bases remained unmatched. This CDR3 has 15 residues. The CDR3 reads CASSVDRANTGELFF. DNA for the CDR3: TGTGCCAGCAGTGTGGACAGGGCGAACACCGGGGAGCTGTTTTTT. Full variable domain (remainder filled in from reference TRBV28 and TRBJ2-2): DVKVTQSSRYLVKRTGEKVFLECVQDMDHENMFWYRQDPGLGLRLIYFSYDVKMKEKGDIPEGYSVSREKKERFSLILESASTNQTSMYLCASSVDRANTGELFFGEGSRLTVL.

The chain recombines TRBV19 with TRBJ2-6; D tentatively reads TRBD1 or TRBD2 (5 bases each). This CDR3 is built from 16 residues. V was clipped by 5 bases and J by 4 bases, with 15 bases between them. Germline loops: CDR1 LNHDA, CDR2 SQIVND (reference sequence). The CDR3 nucleotides are TGTGCCAGTAGTCCGGTGAGGGGATTGGGGGCCAACGTCCTGACTTTC. It codes for CASSPVRGLGANVLTF.

In its sample, this clonotype was seen a few times. J is TRBJ1-3 and V is TRBV5-4; D ambiguous. Germline CDR1 and CDR2: SGHNT and YYREEE (reference sequence). This CDR3 region has 15 residues. The V and J ends lost 1 base and 0 bases respectively, with 8 bases between them. This CDR3 reads CASSLWSDSGNTIYF. CDR3 nucleotide sequence: TGTGCCAGCAGCTTGTGGTCAGACTCTGGAAACACCATATATTTT. The complete variable domain, with remaining parts taken from reference TRBV5-4 and TRBJ1-3, reads ETGVTQSPTHLIKTRGQQVTLRCSSQSGHNTVSWYQQALGQGPQFIFQYYREEENGRGNFPPRFSGLQFPNYSSELNVNALELDDSALYLCASSLWSDSGNTIYFGEGSWLTVV.

This clonotype was seen only a few times. The CDR3 DNA reads TGTGCCACAGGGACTAGCGGGAGTGTCGCCCGTGAGCAGTTCTTC. It specifies CATGTSGSVAREQFF. J is TRBJ2-1 and V is TRBV10-3; 14 bases map to TRBD2. V dropped 10 bases and J dropped 9; count of bases not matched to a gene: 11. The CDR3 consists of 15 residues. CDR1 ENHRY and CDR2 SYGVKD come from the germline V gene.

This clonotype has at least ten counts. The chain joins TRBV4-2 to TRBJ1-1; the D gene is possibly TRBD1 (5 bases). V was trimmed by 0 bases and J by 7 bases, leaving 6 bases between them. Germline loops: CDR1 LGHNA, CDR2 YNFKEQ. The CDR3 is made up of 12 amino acids. The chain's CDR3 is CASSQDQGEAFF. Here the CDR3 DNA reads TGTGCCAGCAGCCAAGACCAGGGTGAAGCTTTCTTT.

This chain uses TRBV7-2 with TRBJ2-1; no clear D. Germline-derived CDR1 and CDR2 are SGHTA and FQGNSA. The CDR3 totals 14 residues. The ends were cut back, 5 bases at V and 6 bases at J, with 14 bases in the middle. The CDR3 loop is CASSPRIRANEQFF. DNA for the CDR3: TGTGCCAGCAGCCCTCGGATCAGAGCCAATGAGCAGTTCTTC.

There are many counts of this clonotype. Here the CDR3 reads CASSLAAERYNEQFF. CDR3 coding DNA: TGCGCCAGCAGCTTGGCCGCGGAACGCTACAATGAGCAGTTCTTC. The rearrangement uses TRBV5-1 and TRBJ2-1; no firm D call. This CDR3 region has 15 residues. Trimming took off 0 bases at V and 3 bases at J, with 10 bases between the two ends. Germline CDR1 and CDR2: SGHRS and YFSETQ.

This clonotype was seen ten or more times. This CDR3 is CASSLALQRFNSPLHF. The DNA for the CDR3 is TGCGCCAGCAGCTTGGCCTTGCAGCGCTTTAATTCACCCCTCCACTTT. The chain recombines TRBV5-1 with TRBJ1-6; D gene unclear. CDR1 is SGHRS, CDR2 YFSETQ, per germline. With 0 bases removed from V and 6 bases from J, the gap between germline ends came to 13 bases. The CDR3 spans 16 residues.

This clonotype was recorded many times. The CDR3 sequence is CASSLYLASYEQYF. Here the CDR3 DNA reads TGTGCCAGCAGTTTATACCTAGCCTCCTACGAGCAGTACTTC. This sequence joins TRBV12-3 or TRBV12-4 and TRBJ2-7; D is possibly TRBD2 (5 bases). The CDR3 length is 14 residues. V shed 2 bases and J shed 0 bases, with 8 bases lying between them.